The rows below give T cell receptor beta chains drawn from one sample of a study of T cell responses to AZD1222 COVID-19 vaccine. Sequenced by immunoSEQ multiplex PCR; TCRdb stores in-frame clones only, minus some. The sample yields about 150,000 clones, approximately 86% seen once. Sequences were derived from peripheral blood, sampled 28 days after the second dose of the MenACWY control vaccine. These receptors were obtained from an adult who received the MenACWY meningococcal vaccine as a control. Both conserved end residues are part of each CDR3. A D gene is named only where the DNA matches it firmly. Part of the rows lack a size; the others show once, few, many or a class for expanded clones.

CDR3nt: TGTGCCAGCAGCCAAGTCCCCGGTGAGAACACTGAAGCTTTCTTT; CDR3aa: CASSQVPGENTEAFF; j_gene: TRBJ1-1; v_gene: TRBV4-2; d_gene: -; abundance: -
CDR3nt: TGTGCCATCAGTGAACGGGGAGGCTATGGCTACACCTTC; CDR3aa: CAISERGGYGYTF; j_gene: TRBJ1-2; v_gene: TRBV10-3; d_gene: -; abundance: -
CDR3nt: TGTGCCAGTAGTATGACGGGGGCCTACGAGCAGTACTTC; CDR3aa: CASSMTGAYEQYF; j_gene: TRBJ2-7; v_gene: TRBV19; d_gene: -; abundance: -
CDR3nt: TGTGCCATCAGGGCCGGGACAGGGGATGGATCACCCCTCCACTTT; CDR3aa: CAIRAGTGDGSPLHF; j_gene: TRBJ1-6; v_gene: TRBV10-3; d_gene: TRBD1; abundance: -
CDR3nt: TGTGCCGCGGGCAGGGTAGATGAAAAACTGTTTTTT; CDR3aa: CAAGRVDEKLFF; j_gene: TRBJ1-4; v_gene: TRBV6-5; d_gene: -; abundance: once
CDR3nt: TGTGCCAGCAGCCTCAGGGGCACTGAAGCTTTCTTT; CDR3aa: CASSLRGTEAFF; j_gene: TRBJ1-1; v_gene: TRBV2; d_gene: -; abundance: few
CDR3nt: TGTGCCAGCAGCTCTACGGGGACACTTCTCTACGAGCAGTACTTC; CDR3aa: CASSSTGTLLYEQYF; j_gene: TRBJ2-7; v_gene: TRBV7-9; d_gene: -; abundance: -
CDR3nt: TGCGCCAGCAGCACTCAGAGGACGTGGGGGGACACAGATACGCAGTATTTT; CDR3aa: CASSTQRTWGDTDTQYF; j_gene: TRBJ2-3; v_gene: TRBV4-1; d_gene: -; abundance: -
CDR3nt: TGCGCCAGCAGCTCCCCGGACGGGAACACTGAAGCTTTCTTT; CDR3aa: CASSSPDGNTEAFF; j_gene: TRBJ1-1; v_gene: TRBV5-1; d_gene: -; abundance: -
CDR3nt: TGTGCCAGTAGTATAGGCAGCCGATGGGGCTACACCTTC; CDR3aa: CASSIGSRWGYTF; j_gene: TRBJ1-2; v_gene: TRBV19; d_gene: -; abundance: -
CDR3nt: TGTGCCAGTAGTATTGTGTCAGGGGAGGAGACCCAGTACTTC; CDR3aa: CASSIVSGEETQYF; j_gene: TRBJ2-5; v_gene: TRBV19; d_gene: -; abundance: once
CDR3nt: TGTGCCAGCAGTTACGGGGCAGTGACCAAAAACATTCAGTACTTC; CDR3aa: CASSYGAVTKNIQYF; j_gene: TRBJ2-4; v_gene: TRBV6-2/TRBV6-3; d_gene: -; abundance: -
CDR3nt: TGTGCCATCAGGGACAGCAGCTCCTACGAGCAGTACTTC; CDR3aa: CAIRDSSSYEQYF; j_gene: TRBJ2-7; v_gene: TRBV10-3; d_gene: -; abundance: -
CDR3nt: TGCAGCGCTTCGATGACAGGCCGTTCCGAGCAGTACTTC; CDR3aa: CSASMTGRSEQYF; j_gene: TRBJ2-7; v_gene: TRBV29-1; d_gene: -; abundance: -
CDR3nt: TGTGCCAGCAGCGTGGGAACAGGGTTGAGTGAAAAACTGTTTTTT; CDR3aa: CASSVGTGLSEKLFF; j_gene: TRBJ1-4; v_gene: TRBV9; d_gene: -; abundance: -
CDR3nt: TGCGCCAGCAGCCAATCGGCAGGGTGGAATGAGCAGTTCTTC; CDR3aa: CASSQSAGWNEQFF; j_gene: TRBJ2-1; v_gene: TRBV4-1; d_gene: -; abundance: -
CDR3nt: TGTGCCAGCAGCCAAGATCACATCTATGGCTACACCTTC; CDR3aa: CASSQDHIYGYTF; j_gene: TRBJ1-2; v_gene: TRBV4-2; d_gene: -; abundance: -
CDR3nt: TGCGCCAGCAGCCGGGGGACAGTCAACACTGAAGCTTTCTTT; CDR3aa: CASSRGTVNTEAFF; j_gene: TRBJ1-1; v_gene: TRBV5-1; d_gene: TRBD1; abundance: -
CDR3nt: TGTGCCAGCAGCAGGGGAGGAAGGATGATGAACACTGAAGCTTTCTTT; CDR3aa: CASSRGGRMMNTEAFF; j_gene: TRBJ1-1; v_gene: TRBV21-1; d_gene: -; abundance: -
CDR3nt: TGCGCCAGCAGCCAAGATGTCCGGAAGAACACTGAAGCTTTCTTT; CDR3aa: CASSQDVRKNTEAFF; j_gene: TRBJ1-1; v_gene: TRBV4-3; d_gene: -; abundance: -
CDR3nt: TGTGCCAGCGGGGGGGGTGTCTCTGGAAACACCATATATTTT; CDR3aa: CASGGGVSGNTIYF; j_gene: TRBJ1-3; v_gene: TRBV21-1; d_gene: -; abundance: -
CDR3nt: TGTGCCAGCGGGCGGACCGGACAGGGCTCCGGTAGGACCCAGTACTTC; CDR3aa: CASGRTGQGSGRTQYF; j_gene: TRBJ2-5; v_gene: TRBV28; d_gene: TRBD1; abundance: -
CDR3nt: TGTGCCAGTAGTGCTAACAGGGTCGGGGCTGGAAACACCATATATTTT; CDR3aa: CASSANRVGAGNTIYF; j_gene: TRBJ1-3; v_gene: TRBV19; d_gene: -; abundance: -
CDR3nt: TGTGCCAGCCTTGACCTTGGGGAGGTTACTAATGAAAAACTGTTTTTT; CDR3aa: CASLDLGEVTNEKLFF; j_gene: TRBJ1-4; v_gene: TRBV6-4; d_gene: -; abundance: -
CDR3nt: TGTGCCAGCATCTCAACTGGGGCGGGGAATTCACCCCTCCACTTT; CDR3aa: CASISTGAGNSPLHF; j_gene: TRBJ1-6; v_gene: TRBV28; d_gene: -; abundance: -
CDR3nt: TGTGCCAGCAGCAGGGACAACTATGGCTACACCTTC; CDR3aa: CASSRDNYGYTF; j_gene: TRBJ1-2; v_gene: TRBV5-6; d_gene: -; abundance: -
CDR3nt: TGCGCCAGCAGCTTCATCGGGGACTACACTGAAGCTTTCTTT; CDR3aa: CASSFIGDYTEAFF; j_gene: TRBJ1-1; v_gene: TRBV5-1; d_gene: -; abundance: -
CDR3nt: TGTGCCACCAGTGATCCGAGGCAGGGCCAAGAGACCCAGTACTTC; CDR3aa: CATSDPRQGQETQYF; j_gene: TRBJ2-5; v_gene: TRBV24-1; d_gene: -; abundance: -
CDR3nt: TGCGCCAGCAGCTTGGTAACAGGGGGGAGCTACTACAATGAGCAGTTCTTC; CDR3aa: CASSLVTGGSYYNEQFF; j_gene: TRBJ2-1; v_gene: TRBV5-1; d_gene: TRBD1; abundance: -
CDR3nt: TGTGCCATCAGTGAGAGGGACAGGGTAGACTTC; CDR3aa: CAISERDRVDF; j_gene: TRBJ1-2; v_gene: TRBV10-3; d_gene: TRBD1; abundance: -
CDR3nt: TGTGCCAGCAGTGAACTCACAGCTAAGAATGAAAAACTGTTTTTT; CDR3aa: CASSELTAKNEKLFF; j_gene: TRBJ1-4; v_gene: TRBV25-1; d_gene: -; abundance: once
CDR3nt: TGTGCCAGCAGCCCTCGGGACTCTGGAAACACCATATATTTT; CDR3aa: CASSPRDSGNTIYF; j_gene: TRBJ1-3; v_gene: TRBV4-2; d_gene: -; abundance: -
CDR3nt: TGCGCCAGCAGCCAAGCGGGACGGATCTATGGCTACACCTTC; CDR3aa: CASSQAGRIYGYTF; j_gene: TRBJ1-2; v_gene: TRBV4-1; d_gene: -; abundance: -
CDR3nt: TGTGCCAGCAGCTTAGTCCCTCCCGGGACCTACGAGCAGTACTTC; CDR3aa: CASSLVPPGTYEQYF; j_gene: TRBJ2-7; v_gene: TRBV7-8; d_gene: -; abundance: -
CDR3nt: TGTGCCAGCAGTGAAATTGACAGGGATTACGAAAAACTGTTTTTT; CDR3aa: CASSEIDRDYEKLFF; j_gene: TRBJ1-4; v_gene: TRBV2; d_gene: TRBD1; abundance: -
CDR3nt: TGTGCCAGCAGGTCTCAGTCTTCGGGTGAAAAACTGTTTTTT; CDR3aa: CASRSQSSGEKLFF; j_gene: TRBJ1-4; v_gene: TRBV7-8; d_gene: -; abundance: -
CDR3nt: TGCAGCGTTCTAGACCCGTCCGTTGAGGCTTTCTTT; CDR3aa: CSVLDPSVEAFF; j_gene: TRBJ1-1; v_gene: TRBV29-1; d_gene: -; abundance: once